This T cell receptor beta chain was retrieved from a study of breast tumors, draining lymph nodes, adjacent tissues. Many counts were recorded for this clonotype. Its target is unknown. The CDR3 loop spans 17 amino acids. V lost 4 bases, J lost 4 bases, and 9 bases stayed unmatched. Germline values: CDR1 SGHRS, CDR2 YFSETQ. Notes on the study in general: Tumor T cell lymph node origin was a supported hypothesis, not proven. Data fit most tumor T cells coming from lymph node, expanding in tumor. Luminal-like breast cancer showed significantly higher tumor–nontumor repertoire similarity than basal-like.

The lymph nodes were axillary draining lymph nodes from breast cancer patients. TCRdb called the multiplex PCR reads again in MiXCR, with one record for every CDR3 protein. The sample gives around 290,000 distinct CDR3 sequences, 30% to 35% of which show up once; 0.85% to 1.2% is in the top ten. The sequenced material came from axillary lymph node tissue. The receptor was derived from a female donor with breast cancer. Some clones in this sample may be carry-over from other donors' samples. V and J are TRBV5-1 and TRBJ2-3; 13 bases align to TRBD2. The CDR3 reads CASSQIGLAGVPDTQYF. Written as DNA, the CDR3 is TGCGCCAGCAGCCAAATTGGACTAGCGGGAGTTCCAGATACGCAGTATTTT.